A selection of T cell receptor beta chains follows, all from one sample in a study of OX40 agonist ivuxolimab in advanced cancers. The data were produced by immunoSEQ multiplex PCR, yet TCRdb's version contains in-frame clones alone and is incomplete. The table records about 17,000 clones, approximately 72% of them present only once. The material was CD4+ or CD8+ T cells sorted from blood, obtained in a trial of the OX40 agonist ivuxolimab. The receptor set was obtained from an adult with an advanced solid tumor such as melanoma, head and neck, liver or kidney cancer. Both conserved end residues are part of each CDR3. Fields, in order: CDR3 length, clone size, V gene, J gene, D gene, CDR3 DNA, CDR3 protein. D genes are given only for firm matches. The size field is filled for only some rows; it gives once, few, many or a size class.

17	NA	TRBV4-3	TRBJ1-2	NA	TGCGCCAGCAGCCAAGACCCCCCAGGGTCGGGGCCCTATGGCTACACCTTC	CASSQDPPGSGPYGYTF
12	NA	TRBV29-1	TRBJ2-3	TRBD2	TGCAGCGTACCTACTGGGAGGGGCACGGGATATTTT	CSVPTGRGTGYF
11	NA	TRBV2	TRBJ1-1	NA	TGTGCCAGTCAGGGTCGCACTGAAGCTTTCTTT	CASQGRTEAFF
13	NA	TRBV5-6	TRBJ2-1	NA	TGTGCCAGCAGCAGGGAGGTCGACAATGAGCAGTTCTTC	CASSREVDNEQFF
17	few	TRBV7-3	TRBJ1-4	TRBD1	TGTGCCAGCAGGGGGGGACAGTTCGATGCAACTAATGAAAAACTGTTTTTT	CASRGGQFDATNEKLFF
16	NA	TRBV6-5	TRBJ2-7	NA	TGTGCCAGCAGTTACTCGTCAGTATACACATCCTACGAGCAGTACTTC	CASSYSSVYTSYEQYF
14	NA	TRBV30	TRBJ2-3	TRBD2	TGTGCCTGGAGTGCGGCGGGGGGGCTGGATACGCAGTATTTT	CAWSAAGGLDTQYF
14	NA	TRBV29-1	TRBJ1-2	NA	TGCAGCGTTGAAGGGGGCAGGGCAAACTATGGCTACACCTTC	CSVEGGRANYGYTF
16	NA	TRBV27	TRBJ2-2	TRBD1	TGTGCCAGCAGTACATTACAGGGGGCTTTGGCCGGGGAGCTGTTTTTT	CASSTLQGALAGELFF
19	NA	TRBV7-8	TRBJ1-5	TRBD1	TGTGCCAGCAGCGACCGGGACAGCCGTTTATCCAGTGGCAATCAGCCCCAGCATTTT	CASSDRDSRLSSGNQPQHF
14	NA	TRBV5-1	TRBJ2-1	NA	TGCGCCAGCAGTTGGTCACGGGGGCGGAATGAGCAGTTCTTC	CASSWSRGRNEQFF
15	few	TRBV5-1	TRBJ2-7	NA	TGCGCCAGCAGCCGGGTGGATCGTCCTGTAAATGAGCAGTACTTC	CASSRVDRPVNEQYF
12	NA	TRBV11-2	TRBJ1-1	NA	TGTGCCAGCAGCCCCACGGGGACAACAGCTTTCTTT	CASSPTGTTAFF
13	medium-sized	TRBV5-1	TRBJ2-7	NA	TGCGCCAGCAGCTGGGATAAAGCCTACGAGCAGTACTTC	CASSWDKAYEQYF
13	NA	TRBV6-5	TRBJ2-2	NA	TGTGCCAGCAGTCAACAGTTCACCGGGGAGCTGTTTTTT	CASSQQFTGELFF
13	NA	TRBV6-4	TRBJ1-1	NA	TGTGCCAGCAGTGAGTCAGTATACACTGAAGCTTTCTTT	CASSESVYTEAFF
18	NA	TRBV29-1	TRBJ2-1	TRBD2	TGCCGCGTTGACGGGGGGGGAGGGGCAGGAGGTTCCTACAATGAGCAGTTCTTC	CRVDGGGGAGGSYNEQFF
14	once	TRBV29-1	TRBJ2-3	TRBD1	TGCAGCGTTGAAGGGACAGGGGTTTTAGATACGCAGTATTTT	CSVEGTGVLDTQYF
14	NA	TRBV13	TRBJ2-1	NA	TGTGCCAGCAGCCCTCCCCTCTCCTACAATGAGCAGTTCTTC	CASSPPLSYNEQFF
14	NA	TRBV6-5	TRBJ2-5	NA	TGTGCCAGCAGTCCCACGCTAGCGAAGGGGACCCAGTACTTC	CASSPTLAKGTQYF
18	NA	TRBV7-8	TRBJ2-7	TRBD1	TGTGCCAGCAGCTCGCCGGGACAGCGAGCGGTCAGCTCCTACGAGCAGTACTTC	CASSSPGQRAVSSYEQYF
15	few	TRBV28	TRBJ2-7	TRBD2	TGTGCCAGCAGTTTATATGGCGGGGGGTACTACGAGCAGTACTTC	CASSLYGGGYYEQYF
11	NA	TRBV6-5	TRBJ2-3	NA	TGTGCCAGCAGTTACGGGACCATGCAGTATTTT	CASSYGTMQYF
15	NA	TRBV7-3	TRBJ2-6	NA	TGTGCCAGCAGCTATCTCATGTCTGGGGCCAACGTCCTGACTTTC	CASSYLMSGANVLTF
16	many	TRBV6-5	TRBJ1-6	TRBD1	TGTGCCAGCAGTTCAGAGGGGGCAGCCTATAATTCACCCCTCCACTTT	CASSSEGAAYNSPLHF
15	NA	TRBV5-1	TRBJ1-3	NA	TGCGCCAGCAGCTTGGAGATCTACTCTGGAAACACCATATATTTT	CASSLEIYSGNTIYF
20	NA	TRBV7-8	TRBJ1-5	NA	TGTGCCAGCAGCTTAATCTTTGGAGATCTTGTACCCTATGGCAATCAGCCCCAGCATTTT	CASSLIFGDLVPYGNQPQHF
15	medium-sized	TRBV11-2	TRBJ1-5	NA	TGTGCCAGCAGCTCCCATGGGAGAAGCAATCAGCCCCAGCATTTT	CASSSHGRSNQPQHF
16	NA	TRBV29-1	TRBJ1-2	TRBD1	TGCAGCGTTGAAGGCATCCGGGGACAGGGTAGGGGTGGCTACACCTTC	CSVEGIRGQGRGGYTF
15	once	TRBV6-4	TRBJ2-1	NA	TGTGCCAGCAGTGGGACAGCGGGGATGTATAATGAGCAGTTCTTC	CASSGTAGMYNEQFF
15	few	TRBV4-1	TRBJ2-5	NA	TGCGCCAGCAGCCAAGATCTTGGGTGGGCTGAGACCCAGTACTTC	CASSQDLGWAETQYF
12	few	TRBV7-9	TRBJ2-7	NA	TGTGCCAGCAGCCAATCCGCCCGTGAGCAGTACTTC	CASSQSAREQYF
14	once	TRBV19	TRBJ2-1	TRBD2	TGTGCCAGTAGAACGGGGGGGATCTACAATGAGCAGTTCTTC	CASRTGGIYNEQFF
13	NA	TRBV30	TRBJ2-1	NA	TGTGCCTGGAGTCCCGGCTCCTACAATGAGCAGTTCTTC	CAWSPGSYNEQFF
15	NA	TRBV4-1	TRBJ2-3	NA	TGCGCCAGCAGCCAAATGAGGGTACCCACAGATACGCAGTATTTT	CASSQMRVPTDTQYF
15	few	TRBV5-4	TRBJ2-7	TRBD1	TGTGCCAGCAGCTCGGCCGGGACAGGGGATTACGAGCAGTACTTC	CASSSAGTGDYEQYF
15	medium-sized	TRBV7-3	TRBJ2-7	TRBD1	TGTGCCCCGCGGCGGAGCAGGGGGATCTCCTACGAGCAGTACTTC	CAPRRSRGISYEQYF
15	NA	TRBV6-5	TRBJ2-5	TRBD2	TGTGCCAGCATCCCTAGCGGGGGGCGGGGAGAGACCCAGTACTTC	CASIPSGGRGETQYF
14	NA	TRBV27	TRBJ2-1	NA	TGTGCCAGCATGGAGGGGGCCATCCACAATGAGCAGTTCTTC	CASMEGAIHNEQFF
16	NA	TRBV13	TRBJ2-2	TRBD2	TGTGCCAGCAGCTTAGGAGACAGCGGGGGGCACGGGGAGCTGTTTTTT	CASSLGDSGGHGELFF
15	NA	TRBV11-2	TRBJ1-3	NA	TGTGCCAGCAGCTCATATGAGGTTTCTGGAAACACCATATATTTT	CASSSYEVSGNTIYF
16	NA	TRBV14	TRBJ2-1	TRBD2	TGTGCCAGCACCCGATCCTTAGCGGGGGGGCCGAATGAGCAGTTCTTC	CASTRSLAGGPNEQFF